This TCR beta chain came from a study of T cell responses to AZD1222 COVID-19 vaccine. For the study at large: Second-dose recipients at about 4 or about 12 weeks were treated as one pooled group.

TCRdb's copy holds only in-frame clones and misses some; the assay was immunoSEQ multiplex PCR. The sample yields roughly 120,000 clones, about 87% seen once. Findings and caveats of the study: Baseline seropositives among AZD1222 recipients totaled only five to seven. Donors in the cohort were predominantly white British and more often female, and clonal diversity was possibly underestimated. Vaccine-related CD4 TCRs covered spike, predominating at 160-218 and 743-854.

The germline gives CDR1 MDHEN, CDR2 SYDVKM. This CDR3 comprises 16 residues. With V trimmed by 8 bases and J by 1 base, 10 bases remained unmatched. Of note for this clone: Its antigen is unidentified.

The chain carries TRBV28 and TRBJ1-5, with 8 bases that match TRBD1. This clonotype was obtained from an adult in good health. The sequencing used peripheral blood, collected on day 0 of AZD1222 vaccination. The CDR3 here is CASAEQGGNSNQPQHF. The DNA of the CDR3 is TGTGCCAGCGCTGAACAGGGGGGAAACAGCAATCAGCCCCAGCATTTT. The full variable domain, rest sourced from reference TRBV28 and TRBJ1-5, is DVKVTQSSRYLVKRTGEKVFLECVQDMDHENMFWYRQDPGLGLRLIYFSYDVKMKEKGDIPEGYSVSREKKERFSLILESASTNQTSMYLCASAEQGGNSNQPQHFGDGTRLSIL.